A selection of T cell receptor beta chains follows, all from one sample in a study of blood T cells in healthy people across ages. TCRdb recomputed calls from the 5' RACE reads with MiXCR, one row per CDR3 protein. The repertoire holds hundreds of thousands of distinct CDR3 sequences, about 30% seen once, with 15% to 19% in the top ten. Source material: blood. Source of these receptors: an elderly woman in good health. The CDR3 runs from the conserved cysteine through the conserved F or W. A D gene is named only where the DNA matches it firmly. Clone size is shown for a subset of rows, as once, few, many or a class of expanded clone.

V gene	D gene	clone size	J gene	CDR3 DNA	CDR3 protein
TRBV25-1	TRBD1	few	TRBJ2-7	TGTGCCAGCAAGGGCCAGGGGGCCAACAATGAGCAGTACTTC	CASKGQGANNEQYF
TRBV9	TRBD2	many	TRBJ2-1	TGTGCCAGCAGCCCCGACAAGCGGGGGGACGTATACAATGAGCAGTTCTTC	CASSPDKRGDVYNEQFF
TRBV6-5	.	many	TRBJ2-1	TGTGCCAGCAGTTACGATGGCATAAGCCGGTACAGCAATGAGCAGTTCTTC	CASSYDGISRYSNEQFF
TRBV28	TRBD1	.	TRBJ2-1	TGTGCCAGCAGCACCGGGACAGCTACCAACAATGAGCAGTTCTTC	CASSTGTATNNEQFF
TRBV2	.	.	TRBJ1-5	TGTGCCAGCAGTCTGGGGGGTAGGCTCAATCAGCCCCAGCATTTT	CASSLGGRLNQPQHF
TRBV5-4	.	.	TRBJ2-2	TGTGCCAGCAGCTTGGCAGGGATGGGCACCGGGGAGCTGTTTTTT	CASSLAGMGTGELFF
TRBV20-1	TRBD1	.	TRBJ1-1	TGCAGTGCTGGCCTCCAGGGACAGGGGTTCGACACCGAAGCTTTCTTT	CSAGLQGQGFDTEAFF
TRBV19	TRBD1	.	TRBJ2-7	TGTGCCAGTAGTATGGACAGGGGTCTTGACGAGCAGTACTTC	CASSMDRGLDEQYF
TRBV5-1	TRBD2	few	TRBJ2-5	TGCGCCAGCGGTATAAGCGGGGGGCAAGAGACCCAGTACTTC	CASGISGGQETQYF
TRBV20-1	.	few	TRBJ2-7	TGCAGGGCTAGAGACCTCGGATACGAGCAGTACTTC	CRARDLGYEQYF
TRBV20-1	.	many	TRBJ1-5	TGCAGTGCTAGAGATCGGGAGGGCTCCAATCAGCCCCAGCATTTT	CSARDREGSNQPQHF
TRBV6-6	.	.	TRBJ1-2	TGTGCCAGCAGTTACAGTGCAAACAACTATGGCTACACCTTC	CASSYSANNYGYTF
TRBV7-6	.	many	TRBJ2-5	TGTGCCAGCAGCTTAAAAAGGGCTGAGACCCAGTACTTC	CASSLKRAETQYF
TRBV30	TRBD2	many	TRBJ2-1	TGTGCCTGGAGTCTAGCGGGGGTTCATGACAATGAGCAGTTCTTC	CAWSLAGVHDNEQFF
TRBV5-6	.	many	TRBJ2-7	TGTGCCAGCAGCTTTACGGGGTACGAGCAGTACTTC	CASSFTGYEQYF
TRBV29-1	.	.	TRBJ2-1	TGCAGCGTTGCAAACAATGAGCAGTTCTTC	CSVANNEQFF
TRBV20-1	.	many	TRBJ2-5	TGCAGTGCTAGCGCCCTGGGAGAGATCCAAGAGACCCAGTACTTC	CSASALGEIQETQYF
TRBV7-3	TRBD2	.	TRBJ2-7	TGTGCCAGCAGCTTGGGAGCGGGAGGACACTACGAGCAGTACTTC	CASSLGAGGHYEQYF
TRBV2	.	many	TRBJ2-7	TGTGCCAGCAGCGAGGACGGACAGGGAGGGTCTATCGAGCAGTACTTC	CASSEDGQGGSIEQYF
TRBV12-3/TRBV12-4	TRBD1	few	TRBJ1-5	TGTGCCAGCAGTTTAGCGAGGGGGCCTCGACAGCCCCAGCATTTT	CASSLARGPRQPQHF
TRBV2	.	.	TRBJ2-1	TGTGCCAGCGATTATTACGATGAGCAGTTCTTC	CASDYYDEQFF
TRBV5-1	.	many	TRBJ2-7	TGCGCCAGCAGCTCGGGCGGGCCTTGGGATACCCAGTACTTC	CASSSGGPWDTQYF
TRBV25-1	.	once	TRBJ2-2	TGTGCCAGCAGTGAATTGGGCGACCCTACCGGGGAGCTGTTTTTT	CASSELGDPTGELFF
TRBV24-1	TRBD2	.	TRBJ2-1	TGTGCCACAGGCATAGCGGGGCCCTCCTACAATGAGCAGTTCTTC	CATGIAGPSYNEQFF
TRBV28	.	.	TRBJ1-2	TGTGCCAGCAGTTCAGCAGCCCGCAGGGTCTATGGCTACACCTTC	CASSSAARRVYGYTF
TRBV5-1	TRBD1	.	TRBJ2-2	TGCGCCAGCAGCCTGGGGACAGGGGAGACCGGGGAGCTGTTTTTT	CASSLGTGETGELFF
TRBV5-1	TRBD2	many	TRBJ2-3	TGCGCCAGCAGCTTGGGACTAGCGGCCCGAGGAGATACGCAGTATTTT	CASSLGLAARGDTQYF
TRBV9	.	.	TRBJ1-6	TGTGCCAGCAGCGAGGTGGGGGGAGATTCACCCCTCCACTTT	CASSEVGGDSPLHF
TRBV5-1	TRBD1	many	TRBJ1-1	TGCGCCAGCAGCGCATGGGACAGCTCAAACACTGAAGCTTTCTTT	CASSAWDSSNTEAFF
TRBV6-5	.	many	TRBJ1-2	TGTGCCAGCAGTTACTTCTCAGGGGATGTAGGGGGCTACACCTTC	CASSYFSGDVGGYTF
TRBV6-5	TRBD2	many	TRBJ2-5	TGTGCCAGCAGTTACCTGATCGGGGGGAGTGGGGAGACCCAGTACTTC	CASSYLIGGSGETQYF